The rows below give T cell receptor beta chains drawn from one sample of a study of PD-1 blockade in mismatch repair-deficient tumors. Profiling relied on immunoSEQ multiplex PCR, and the TCRdb table lists in-frame clones only, not all of them. In the table there are 49,000 or so clones, about 84% of which are singletons. Sequences were derived from peripheral blood, sampled less than 21 weeks after starting pembrolizumab. The receptors shown here come from an adult with mismatch repair-deficient cancer. The CDR3 runs from the conserved cysteine through the conserved F or W. D genes are given only for firm matches. Only some rows state a clone size, as once, few, many or a class for expanded clones.

abundance	j_gene	v_gene	d_gene	CDR3nt	CDR3aa
NA	TRBJ2-3	TRBV19	NA	TGTGCCAGTCATTTTACTAGTGAGGGCACAGATACGCAGTATTTT	CASHFTSEGTDTQYF
once	TRBJ1-4	TRBV28	TRBD1	TGTGCCAGCAGTGTTATAAGACAGGGATTTGAAAAACTGTTTTTT	CASSVIRQGFEKLFF
NA	TRBJ2-5	TRBV6-6	NA	TGTGCCAGCAGTTACGCGGGACCGTACCAAGAGACCCAGTACTTC	CASSYAGPYQETQYF
NA	TRBJ2-2	TRBV18	NA	TGTGCCAGCTCACCCCCCGGGGAGCTGTTTTTT	CASSPPGELFF
NA	TRBJ2-2	TRBV11-2	TRBD1	TGTGCCAGCACAAGGACAGGGGTTTCCGGGGAGCTGTTTTTT	CASTRTGVSGELFF
NA	TRBJ2-4	TRBV27	TRBD2	TGTGCCAGCAGTCTAGGAGGGAGGGCGGGGAACATTCAGTACTTC	CASSLGGRAGNIQYF
NA	TRBJ1-4	TRBV9	NA	TGTGCCAGCAGCGTAGGGATTGCAACTAATGAAAAACTGTTTTTT	CASSVGIATNEKLFF
NA	TRBJ1-2	TRBV5-1	TRBD1	TGCGCCAGCAGCGTAGGGACAGGGCGTTATGGCTACACCTTC	CASSVGTGRYGYTF
NA	TRBJ2-3	TRBV10-3	TRBD1	TGTGCCATCAGTGAGTCACAGGGGCGGTCGCAGTATTTT	CAISESQGRSQYF
NA	TRBJ2-3	TRBV4-3	NA	TGCGCCAGCAGCCAAGGCTCCGAGCCTTACACAGATACGCAGTATTTT	CASSQGSEPYTDTQYF
NA	TRBJ2-3	TRBV4-3	NA	TGCGCCAGCAGCCAAGGGGGGGCCACAGATACGCAGTATTTT	CASSQGGATDTQYF
NA	TRBJ2-1	TRBV5-1	NA	TGCGCCAGCAGCTTCGACTGGTTAGATGAGCAGTTCTTC	CASSFDWLDEQFF
NA	TRBJ2-1	TRBV5-1	TRBD2	TGCGCCAGCAGGGCGCTAGCGGGAGATCTAAATGAGCAGTTCTTC	CASRALAGDLNEQFF
NA	TRBJ1-5	TRBV6-1	NA	TGTGCCAGCAGTGGTGCAGGGCCTCAGCAGCCCCAGCATTTT	CASSGAGPQQPQHF
NA	TRBJ1-2	TRBV27	TRBD1	TGTGCCAGCAGACCCAGTTTTTGGGACAGCGCATTACCTAGCTATGGCTACACCTTC	CASRPSFWDSALPSYGYTF
NA	TRBJ2-2	TRBV23-1	TRBD2	TGCGCCAGCAGTCAGGGGGGGGTCGGGGAGCTGTTTTTT	CASSQGGVGELFF
NA	TRBJ1-5	TRBV15	TRBD1	TGTGCCACCAGCAGAGATGTCCCGACAGGGAACGAACCCCAGCATTTT	CATSRDVPTGNEPQHF